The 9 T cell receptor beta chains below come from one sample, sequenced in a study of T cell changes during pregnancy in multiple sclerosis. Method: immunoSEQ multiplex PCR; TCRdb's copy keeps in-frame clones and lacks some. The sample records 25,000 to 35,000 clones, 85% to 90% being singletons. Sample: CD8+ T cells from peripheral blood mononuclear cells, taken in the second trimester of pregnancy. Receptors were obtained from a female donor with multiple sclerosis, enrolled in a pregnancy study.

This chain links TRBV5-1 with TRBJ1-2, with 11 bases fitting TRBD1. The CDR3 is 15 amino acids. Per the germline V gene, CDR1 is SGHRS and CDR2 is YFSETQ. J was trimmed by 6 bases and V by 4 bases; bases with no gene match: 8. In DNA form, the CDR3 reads TGCGCCAGCAGCCCCCTGGACAGGGGGCGAGATGGCTACACCTTC. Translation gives CASSPLDRGRDGYTF.

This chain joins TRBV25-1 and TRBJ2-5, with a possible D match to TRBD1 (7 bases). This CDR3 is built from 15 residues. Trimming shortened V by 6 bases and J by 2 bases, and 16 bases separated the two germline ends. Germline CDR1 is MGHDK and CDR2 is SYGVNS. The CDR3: CASRKRAGGQETQYF. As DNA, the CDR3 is TGTGCCAGCAGAAAGCGGGCAGGGGGACAAGAGACCCAGTACTTC.

CDR3 amino acids: CASSERDRAGNTIYF. CDR3 DNA: TGTGCCAGCAGCGAGCGGGACAGGGCTGGAAACACCATATATTTT. The V gene is TRBV9, the J gene TRBJ1-3, with 9 nucleotides matching TRBD1. This CDR3 region has 15 residues. V shed 3 bases and J 2 bases; nucleotides not matched to a gene: 3. Germline CDR1 is SGDLS and CDR2 is YYNGEE. The complete variable domain, with remaining parts taken from reference TRBV9 and TRBJ1-3, reads DSGVTQTPKHLITATGQRVTLRCSPRSGDLSVYWYQQSLDQGLQFLIQYYNGEERAKGNILERFSAQQFPDLHSELNLSSLELGDSALYFCASSERDRAGNTIYFGEGSWLTVV.

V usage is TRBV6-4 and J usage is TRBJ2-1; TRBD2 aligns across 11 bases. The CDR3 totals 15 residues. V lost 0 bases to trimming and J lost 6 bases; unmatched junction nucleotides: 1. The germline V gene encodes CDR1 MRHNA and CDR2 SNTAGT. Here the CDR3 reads CASSDSSGGANEQFF. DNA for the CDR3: TGTGCCAGCAGTGACTCTAGCGGGGGGGCCAATGAGCAGTTCTTC.

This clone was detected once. The DNA for the CDR3 is TGTGCCAGCAGCGACCGGGGGAGGGGCGGGGGGGAGCAGTTCTTC. It yields the protein CASSDRGRGGGEQFF. The chain combines TRBV9 with TRBJ2-1; TRBD2 matches 8 bases. This CDR3 has 15 amino acids. Looked up from germline, CDR1 is SGDLS and CDR2 is YYNGEE. V dropped 3 bases and J dropped 10; count of bases not matched to a gene: 12.

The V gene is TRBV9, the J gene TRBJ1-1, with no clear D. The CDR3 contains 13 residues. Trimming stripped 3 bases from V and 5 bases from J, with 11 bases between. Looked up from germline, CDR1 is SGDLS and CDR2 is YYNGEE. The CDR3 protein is CASSAGGRTEAFF. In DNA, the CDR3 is TGTGCCAGCAGCGCGGGAGGGAGGACTGAAGCTTTCTTT.

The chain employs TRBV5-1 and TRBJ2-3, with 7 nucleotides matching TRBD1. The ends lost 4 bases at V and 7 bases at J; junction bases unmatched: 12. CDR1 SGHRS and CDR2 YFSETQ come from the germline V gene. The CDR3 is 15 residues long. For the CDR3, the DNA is TGCGCCAGCAGCAAAACAGGGGAGTTGTCATATACGCAGTATTTT. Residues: CASSKTGELSYTQYF.

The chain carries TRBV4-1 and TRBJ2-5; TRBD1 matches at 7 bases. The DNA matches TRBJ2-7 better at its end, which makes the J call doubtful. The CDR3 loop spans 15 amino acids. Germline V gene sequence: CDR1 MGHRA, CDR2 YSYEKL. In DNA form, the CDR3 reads TGCGCCAGCAGCCAAGTCGTCGGGACAGACTACGAGCAGTACTTC. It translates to CASSQVVGTDYEQYF.

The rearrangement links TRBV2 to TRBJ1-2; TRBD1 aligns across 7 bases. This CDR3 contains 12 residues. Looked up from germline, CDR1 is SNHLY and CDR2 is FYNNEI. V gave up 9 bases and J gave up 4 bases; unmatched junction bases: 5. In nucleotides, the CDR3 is TGTGCCAGTTTTGACAGGGCCTATGGCTACACCTTC. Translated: CASFDRAYGYTF.